This T cell receptor beta chain was documented in a study of CD8 T cells in Susac syndrome. Reverse transcription of about 0.45 to 1 ug RNA used random hexamers. TCRdb passed the immunoSEQ multiplex PCR reads through MiXCR, listing each CDR3 protein once. The table lists about 190,000 distinct CDR3 sequences, 90% to 96% of them singletons. V dropped 7 bases and J dropped 1 base, with 14 bases sitting between them. Germline CDR1 LNHDA, CDR2 SQIVND (reference sequence). The CDR3 extends over 15 amino acids. This clonotype was obtained from a human donor with Susac syndrome. This sequence joins TRBV19 and TRBJ1-5, with D unresolved. The sequenced material came from CD4+ T cells from PBMCs. CDR3 DNA: TGTGCCAGTACTCAGAATACCGGGAGCAATCAGCCCCAGCATTTT. This encodes CASTQNTGSNQPQHF.